These 16 T cell receptor beta chains came from one sample sequenced in a study of response to subunit inactivated influenza vaccine. One entry per CDR3 protein, called by TCRdb with MiXCR from the RT-PCR reads. The sample holds roughly 570,000 distinct CDR3 sequences, about 14% seen once. This specimen was PBMCs from blood, taken about 11 days after vaccination. These receptors were taken from a man aged 50 or older who received an inactivated influenza vaccine.

The V gene is TRBV14, the J gene TRBJ2-1; 9 bases align to TRBD2. Trimming removed 1 base from V and 10 bases from J; junction bases left unmatched: 8. The CDR3 has 15 residues. Germline lookup yields CDR1 SGHDN and CDR2 FVKESK. CDR3 in DNA: TGTGCCAGCAGCCAAGCTGCGGGAGGGCCGGGGGAGCAGTTCTTC. Translated, it gives CASSQAAGGPGEQFF.

This clonotype has only a few counts. The CDR3 loop is CASSLGTGTGANVLTF. The CDR3 DNA is TGTGCCAGCAGCCTGGGAACAGGGACAGGGGCCAACGTCCTGACTTTC. The gene calls are TRBV4-2 and TRBJ2-6, with a weak D call TRBD1 (6 bases). This CDR3 has 16 residues. Germline-derived CDR1 and CDR2 are LGHNA and YNFKEQ. Trimming cost V 4 bases and J 4 bases, with 14 bases left between them.

This sequence joins TRBV2 and TRBJ2-1; 9 nucleotides match TRBD2. This CDR3 spans 16 amino acids. CDR1 and CDR2 from the germline V gene are SNHLY and FYNNEI. The junction had 11 bases not matched to a gene; V was cut back by 6 bases and J by 5 bases. The CDR3 bases are TGTGCCAGCAGGATCCTGGGTAGCGGGAGTAACAATGAGCAGTTCTTC. Encoded protein: CASRILGSGSNNEQFF. The full variable domain, rest sourced from reference TRBV2 and TRBJ2-1, is EPEVTQTPSHQVTQMGQEVILRCVPISNHLYFYWYRQILGQKVEFLVSFYNNEISEKSEIFDDQFSVERPDGSNFTLKIRSTKLEDSAMYFCASRILGSGSNNEQFFGPGTRLTVL.

This clonotype was counted at least ten times. The genes are TRBV28 and TRBJ1-1, with a tentative D call TRBD1 (5 bases). V was cut by 1 base and J by 4 bases, with 13 bases left in between. Germline values: CDR1 MDHEN, CDR2 SYDVKM. The CDR3 length is 15 residues. CDR3: CASSLYPRATTEAFF. In nucleotides, the CDR3 is TGTGCCAGCAGTTTATACCCCAGGGCAACCACTGAAGCTTTCTTT.

This rearrangement joins TRBV15 to TRBJ2-3, with 8 bases matching TRBD1. J was trimmed by 2 bases and V by 0 bases; bases with no gene match: 10. The CDR3 has 18 residues. Germline V gene lookup returns CDR1 LNHNV and CDR2 YYDKDF (reference sequence). CDR3 protein: CATSRERGTGTFTDTQYF. CDR3 in DNA: TGTGCCACCAGCAGAGAACGAGGGACAGGAACCTTCACAGATACGCAGTATTTT.

This chain uses TRBV12-3 or TRBV12-4 with TRBJ2-6; D call uncertain. Trimming pared 5 bases from V and 2 bases from J, leaving 10 bases between. The CDR3 contains 15 residues. The CDR3 DNA reads TGTGCCAGCAGTGCTAGTCCGACTGGGGCCAACGTCCTGACTTTC. It encodes CASSASPTGANVLTF.

The CDR3 region is CAWTTTGYNEQFF. The DNA of the CDR3 is TGTGCCTGGACTACGACTGGGTACAATGAGCAGTTCTTC. The chain joins TRBV30 to TRBJ2-1; D not certain. The V and J ends lost 4 bases and 4 bases respectively, with 11 bases between them. Germline values: CDR1 GTSNPN, CDR2 SVGIG (reference sequence). CDR3 length equals 13 residues.

This clonotype occurred once. This sequence joins TRBV20-1 and TRBJ2-4; 9 bases are a match to TRBD1. With 6 bases clipped from V and 8 bases from J, the junction kept 11 bases outside the gene matches. Germline V CDR1 and CDR2: DFQATT, SNEGSKA (reference sequence). The CDR3 runs 14 residues. The CDR3 loop is CSADAGTGWYIQYF. The CDR3 DNA is TGCAGTGCAGACGCCGGGACAGGGTGGTACATTCAGTACTTC.

The V gene is TRBV7-9, the J gene TRBJ2-1; D is undetermined. The CDR3 loop spans 14 amino acids. V dropped 1 base and J dropped 6 bases, with 10 bases sitting between them. Germline CDR1 reads SEHNR; CDR2 reads FQNEAQ (reference sequence). CDR3 sequence (DNA): TGTGCCAGCAGCTTAGAAGGTAGCACCAATGAGCAGTTCTTC. Translated: CASSLEGSTNEQFF.

This clonotype was observed a handful of times. The genes are TRBV20-1 and TRBJ2-2; 8 bases align to TRBD1. CDR1 DFQATT and CDR2 SNEGSKA come from the germline V gene (reference sequence). The J segment lost 6 bases and the V segment lost 5 bases, leaving 5 bases of the junction unmatched. The CDR3 totals 13 residues. CDR3 DNA: TGCAGTGCTGGAAGACAGGGGTCCGGGGAGCTGTTTTTT. The encoded protein is CSAGRQGSGELFF.

In this sample, this clonotype turned up many times. The chain links TRBV12-3 or TRBV12-4 to TRBJ2-3; D tentatively reads TRBD1 or TRBD2 (6 bases each). The CDR3 loop spans 16 amino acids. V was trimmed by 6 bases and J by 0 bases, leaving 16 bases between them. The CDR3 nucleotides read TGTGCCAGCAGGAGGGACAAAGGAGGGAGCACAGATACGCAGTATTTT. It yields the protein CASRRDKGGSTDTQYF.

V gene TRBV11-2 combines with J gene TRBJ2-7; D might be TRBD1 or TRBD2, each matching 5 bases. The germline V and J ends were trimmed by 2 bases and 6 bases, with 20 bases remaining between them. The germline CDR1 and CDR2 sequences are SGHAT and FQNNGV. The CDR3 sequence is 16 residues long. CDR3 DNA sequence: TGTGCCAGCAGCTTAAGGCCCGGGACGGTGGACGCCGAGCAGTACTTC. Residues: CASSLRPGTVDAEQYF.

The chain carries TRBV6-5 and TRBJ2-4; possible D gene TRBD1, 6 bases. CDR1 MNHEY and CDR2 SVGAGI come from the germline V gene. V was pared by 2 bases and J by 0 bases, with 11 bases between. This CDR3 is built from 16 residues. CDR3 amino acids: CASSYQDRIAKNIQYF. The CDR3 bases are TGTGCCAGCAGTTACCAGGACAGAATAGCCAAAAACATTCAGTACTTC.

The chain links TRBV2 to TRBJ2-7, with D possibly TRBD2 on 5 matching bases. This CDR3 spans 13 amino acids. The V end lost 8 bases, the J end lost 3 bases, and 14 bases lay between the germline ends. CDR1 is SNHLY, CDR2 FYNNEI, per germline. In DNA form, the CDR3 reads TGTGCCAGCTCCATCACGGGGTTCTACGAGCAGTACTTC. This codes for CASSITGFYEQYF.

The chain is built from TRBV30 and TRBJ2-1, with 9 bases lining up with TRBD1. Germline-derived CDR1 and CDR2 are GTSNPN and SVGIG (reference sequence). This CDR3 is built from 14 residues. With 5 bases clipped from V and 8 bases from J, the junction kept 10 bases outside the gene matches. CDR3 protein: CAWADAQGAYEQFF. CDR3 nucleotides: TGTGCCTGGGCGGACGCACAGGGGGCTTATGAGCAGTTCTTC.

The V and J genes are TRBV12-3 or TRBV12-4 and TRBJ2-7, with 8 bases matching TRBD1. This CDR3 has 13 amino acids. V gave up 5 bases and J gave up 6 bases; unmatched junction bases: 6. CDR3 DNA: TGTGCCAGCAGTCCCGGGACAGGAATCGAGCAGTACTTC. Protein: CASSPGTGIEQYF.